The rows below give T cell receptor beta chains drawn from one sample of a study of shared clonotypes between healthy human individuals. Here immunoSEQ multiplex PCR was the method, and the copy in TCRdb shows in-frame clones only, minus some. Among 470,000 or so clones listed, approximately 78% were seen once. Specimen: PBMCs. The source of these receptors is a middle-aged woman in good health. Some clones in this sample may be carry-over from other donors' samples. Both conserved end residues are part of each CDR3. The D gene is left open where the match is weak. Not every row has a clone size; where given, it reads once, few, many or a size class.

clone_size: NA
v_call: TRBV2
d_call: NA
j_call: TRBJ2-5
cdr3_aa: CASGPRGRVETQYF
cdr3_nt: TGTGCCAGCGGACCCCGAGGCAGGGTGGAGACCCAGTACTTC

clone_size: NA
v_call: TRBV18
d_call: NA
j_call: TRBJ2-5
cdr3_aa: CASSPPTDRQTQYF
cdr3_nt: TGTGCCAGCTCACCACCGACGGATAGACAGACCCAGTACTTC

clone_size: NA
v_call: TRBV5-1
d_call: NA
j_call: TRBJ2-1
cdr3_aa: CASSFTALGGNEQFF
cdr3_nt: TGCGCCAGCAGCTTTACCGCTTTGGGGGGCAATGAGCAGTTCTTC

clone_size: once
v_call: TRBV7-8
d_call: NA
j_call: TRBJ2-3
cdr3_aa: CASSPVRVLTDTQYF
cdr3_nt: TGTGCCAGCAGCCCCGTCCGCGTCTTGACAGATACGCAGTATTTT

clone_size: NA
v_call: TRBV19
d_call: NA
j_call: TRBJ2-2
cdr3_aa: CASSIRSVTNTGELFF
cdr3_nt: TGTGCCAGTAGTATCAGGTCAGTGACGAACACCGGGGAGCTGTTTTTT

clone_size: NA
v_call: TRBV27
d_call: NA
j_call: TRBJ1-4
cdr3_aa: CASSLGDGKLFF
cdr3_nt: TGTGCCAGCAGTTTGGGTGACGGAAAACTGTTTTTT

clone_size: NA
v_call: TRBV27
d_call: TRBD2
j_call: TRBJ2-1
cdr3_aa: CASSLWPRTSNNEQFF
cdr3_nt: TGTGCCAGCAGTTTATGGCCGAGGACTAGCAACAATGAGCAGTTCTTC

clone_size: NA
v_call: TRBV7-3
d_call: NA
j_call: TRBJ2-5
cdr3_aa: CASSRGVHAQETQYF
cdr3_nt: TGTGCCAGCAGCAGAGGGGTCCATGCCCAAGAGACCCAGTACTTC

clone_size: NA
v_call: TRBV5-1
d_call: NA
j_call: TRBJ2-3
cdr3_aa: CASSPRFRQAGTDTQYF
cdr3_nt: TGCGCCAGCAGCCCCCGGTTTCGACAGGCGGGGACAGATACGCAGTATTTT

clone_size: NA
v_call: TRBV6-6
d_call: NA
j_call: TRBJ1-1
cdr3_aa: CASSSSSRGVNTEAFF
cdr3_nt: TGTGCCAGCAGTTCATCTTCGAGGGGGGTCAACACTGAAGCTTTCTTT

clone_size: NA
v_call: TRBV30
d_call: NA
j_call: TRBJ1-1
cdr3_aa: CAWSGGAVGTEAFF
cdr3_nt: TGTGCCTGGAGTGGGGGGGCTGTGGGCACTGAAGCTTTCTTT